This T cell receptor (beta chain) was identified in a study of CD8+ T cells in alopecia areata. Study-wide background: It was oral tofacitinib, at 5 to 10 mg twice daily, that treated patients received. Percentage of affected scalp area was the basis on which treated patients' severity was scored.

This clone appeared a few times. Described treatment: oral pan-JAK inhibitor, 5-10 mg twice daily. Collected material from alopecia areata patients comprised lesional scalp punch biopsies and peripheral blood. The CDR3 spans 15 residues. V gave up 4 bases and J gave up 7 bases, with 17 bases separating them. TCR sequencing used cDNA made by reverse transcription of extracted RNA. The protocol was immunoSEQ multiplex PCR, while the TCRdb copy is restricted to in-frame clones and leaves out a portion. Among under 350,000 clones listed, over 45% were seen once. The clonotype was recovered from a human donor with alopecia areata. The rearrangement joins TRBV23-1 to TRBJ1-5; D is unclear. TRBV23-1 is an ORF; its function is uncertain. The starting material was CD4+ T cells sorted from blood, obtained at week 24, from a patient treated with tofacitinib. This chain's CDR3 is CASSPESRGGQPQHF. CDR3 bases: TGCGCCAGCAGTCCTGAATCACGGGGAGGCCAGCCCCAGCATTTT.